The following is a T cell receptor (beta chain) sequence with its context. Losses at the gene ends were 5 bases for V and 6 bases for J; bases not matched to a gene: 10. The CDR3 contains 14 residues. Germline V gives CDR1 SGHRS, CDR2 YFSETQ. The sample belongs to a study of blood T cell repertoires in COVID-19. The overall study: Samples representing acute and convalescent COVID-19 were sourced from the United States, Italy and Spain. T cells, B-cell-depleted T cells, or PBMCs supplied cDNA or gDNA.

Enrolment of Seattle patients took place during active infection, and they were followed longitudinally. Original handling: Researchers report that nucleated cell counts were estimated from reference gene primer amplification. The repertoire was sequenced with immunoSEQ multiplex PCR; TCRdb's copy has only in-frame clones and lacks some. Clone size and V and J calls were adopted from that table, with D and trimming inferred from the DNA. The data show some 260,000 clones, around nine tenths seen once. Source material: peripheral blood. This TCR derives from a woman aged 70-85 years with COVID-19, enrolled during active disease. The V gene is TRBV5-1, the J gene TRBJ1-1, with 7 bases lining up with TRBD1. CDR3 residues: CASRETGILSEAFF. As DNA, the CDR3 is TGCGCCAGCAGAGAGACAGGGATCCTTTCTGAAGCTTTCTTT.